This T cell receptor beta chain came from a study of Graves' ophthalmopathy and Graves' hyperthyroidism. Study details: Investigators collected peripheral blood at initial diagnosis, before any treatment was given.

As the template, RNA transcripts were used to amplify TCR beta CDR3 regions. HTBI primers served in a first-round RT-PCR, which a second-round multiplex PCR followed. One entry per CDR3 protein results from TCRdb running MiXCR on the multiplex PCR reads. The data hold a few hundred thousand distinct CDR3 sequences, with 15% to 19% observed a single time. This clonotype was detected ten times or more. V dropped 3 bases and J dropped 8 bases, with 22 bases sitting between them. The CDR3 is 16 residues long. The germline V gene encodes CDR1 LNHNV and CDR2 YYDKDF (reference sequence). The authors enrolled newly diagnosed hyperthyroidism patients aged 18 to 65 with under 2 months' duration.

The sequenced sample was peripheral blood. The J gene is TRBJ1-2, the V gene TRBV15; the D is unclear. This TCR was sampled from a woman aged 18-35 years with stable Graves' hyperthyroidism. Here the CDR3 DNA reads TGTGCCACCAGCAGCCCCCTCGCCCTGGGGTCTGGAGGCTACACCTTC. Protein: CATSSPLALGSGGYTF.